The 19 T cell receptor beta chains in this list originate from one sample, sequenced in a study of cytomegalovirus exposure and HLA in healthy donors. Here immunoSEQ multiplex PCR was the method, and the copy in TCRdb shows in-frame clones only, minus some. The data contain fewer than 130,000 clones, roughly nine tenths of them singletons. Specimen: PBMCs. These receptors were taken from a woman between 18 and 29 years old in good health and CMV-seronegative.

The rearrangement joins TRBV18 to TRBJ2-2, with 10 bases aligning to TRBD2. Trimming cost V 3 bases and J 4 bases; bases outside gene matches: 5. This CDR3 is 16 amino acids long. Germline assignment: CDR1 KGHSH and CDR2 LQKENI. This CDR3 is CASSPASGGFTGELFF. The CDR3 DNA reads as TGTGCCAGCTCACCCGCTAGCGGGGGCTTCACCGGGGAGCTGTTTTTT. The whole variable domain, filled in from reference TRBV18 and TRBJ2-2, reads NAGVMQNPRHLVRRRGQEARLRCSPMKGHSHVYWYRQLPEEGLKFMVYLQKENIIDESGMPKERFSAEFPKEGPSILRIQQVVRGDSAAYFCASSPASGGFTGELFFGEGSRLTVL.

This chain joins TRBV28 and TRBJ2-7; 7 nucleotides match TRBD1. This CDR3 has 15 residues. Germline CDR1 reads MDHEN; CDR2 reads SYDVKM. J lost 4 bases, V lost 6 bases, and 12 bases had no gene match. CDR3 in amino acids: CASSSTPTGKYEQYF. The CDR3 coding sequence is TGTGCCAGCAGCTCCACCCCGACAGGGAAGTACGAGCAGTACTTC.

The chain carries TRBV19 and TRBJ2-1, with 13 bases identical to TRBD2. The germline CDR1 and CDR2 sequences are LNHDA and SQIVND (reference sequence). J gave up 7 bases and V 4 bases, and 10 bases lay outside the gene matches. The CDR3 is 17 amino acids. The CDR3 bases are TGTGCCAGTAGTACCTGGACTAGCGGGAGAGGGGTAAATGAGCAGTTCTTC. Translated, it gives CASSTWTSGRGVNEQFF.

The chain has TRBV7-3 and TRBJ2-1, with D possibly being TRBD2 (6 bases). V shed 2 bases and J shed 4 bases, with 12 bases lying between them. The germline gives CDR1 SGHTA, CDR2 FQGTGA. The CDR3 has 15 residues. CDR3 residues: CASSLSGGTYNEQFF. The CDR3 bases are TGTGCCAGCAGCTTATCCGGGGGTACTTACAATGAGCAGTTCTTC.

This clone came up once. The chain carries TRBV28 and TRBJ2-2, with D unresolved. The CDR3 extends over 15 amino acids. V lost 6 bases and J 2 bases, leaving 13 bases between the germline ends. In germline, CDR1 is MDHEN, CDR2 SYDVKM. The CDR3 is CASSTAPLNTGELFF. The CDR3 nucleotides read TGTGCCAGCAGCACCGCCCCACTCAACACCGGGGAGCTGTTTTTT.

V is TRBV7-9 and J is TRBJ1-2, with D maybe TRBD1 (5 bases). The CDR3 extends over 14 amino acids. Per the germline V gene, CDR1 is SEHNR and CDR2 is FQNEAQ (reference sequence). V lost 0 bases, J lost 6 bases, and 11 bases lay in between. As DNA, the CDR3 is TGTGCCAGCAGCTTAGCGGGGGGAACGGATGGCTACACCTTC. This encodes CASSLAGGTDGYTF.

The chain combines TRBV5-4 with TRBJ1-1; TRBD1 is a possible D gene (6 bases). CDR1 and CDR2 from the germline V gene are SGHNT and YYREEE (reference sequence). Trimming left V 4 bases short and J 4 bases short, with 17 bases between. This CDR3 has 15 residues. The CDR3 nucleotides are TGTGCCAGCAGCCCATCGGGGGGGGCAGGCACTGAAGCTTTCTTT. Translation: CASSPSGGAGTEAFF.

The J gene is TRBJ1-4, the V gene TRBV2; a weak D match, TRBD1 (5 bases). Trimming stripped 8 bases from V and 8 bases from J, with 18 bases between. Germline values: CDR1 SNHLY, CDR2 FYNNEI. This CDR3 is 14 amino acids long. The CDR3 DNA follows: TGTGCCAGCCATCTATCTGGGGCGGAGGAAAAACTGTTTTTT. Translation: CASHLSGAEEKLFF.

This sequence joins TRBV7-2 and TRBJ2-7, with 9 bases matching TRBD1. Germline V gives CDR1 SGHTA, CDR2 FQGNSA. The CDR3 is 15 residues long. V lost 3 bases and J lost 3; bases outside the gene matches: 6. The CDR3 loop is CASSFTGGIFYEQYF. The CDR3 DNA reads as TGTGCCAGCAGCTTCACAGGGGGCATTTTCTACGAGCAGTACTTC.

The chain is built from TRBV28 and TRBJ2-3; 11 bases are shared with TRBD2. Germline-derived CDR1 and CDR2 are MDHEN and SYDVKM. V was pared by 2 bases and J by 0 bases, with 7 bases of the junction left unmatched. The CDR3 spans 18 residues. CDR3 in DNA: TGTGCCAGCAGTTTAGGGACTAGCGGAATCCAAAGCACAGATACGCAGTATTTT. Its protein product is CASSLGTSGIQSTDTQYF.

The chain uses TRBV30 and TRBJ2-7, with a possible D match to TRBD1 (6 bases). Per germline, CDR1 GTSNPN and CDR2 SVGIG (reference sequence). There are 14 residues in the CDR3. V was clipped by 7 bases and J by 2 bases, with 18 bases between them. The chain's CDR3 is CAYQRRDTTYEQYF. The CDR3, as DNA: TGTGCCTACCAACGCCGGGACACCACCTACGAGCAGTACTTC.

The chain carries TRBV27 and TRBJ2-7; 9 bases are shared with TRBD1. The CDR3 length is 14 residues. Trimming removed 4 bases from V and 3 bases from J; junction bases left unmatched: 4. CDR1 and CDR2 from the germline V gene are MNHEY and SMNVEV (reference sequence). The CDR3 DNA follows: TGTGCCAGCAGTTACGGGACAGGGAACTACGAGCAGTACTTC. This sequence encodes CASSYGTGNYEQYF.

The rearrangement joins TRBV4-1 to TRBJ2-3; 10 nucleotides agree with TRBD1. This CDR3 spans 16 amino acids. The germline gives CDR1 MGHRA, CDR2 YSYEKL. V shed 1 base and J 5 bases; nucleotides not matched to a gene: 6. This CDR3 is CASSQGTGGFLDTQYF. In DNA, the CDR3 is TGCGCCAGCAGCCAAGGGACAGGGGGGTTTTTAGATACGCAGTATTTT.

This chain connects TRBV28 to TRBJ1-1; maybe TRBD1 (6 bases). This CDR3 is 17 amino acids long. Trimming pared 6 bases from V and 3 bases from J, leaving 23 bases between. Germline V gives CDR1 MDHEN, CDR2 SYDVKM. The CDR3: CASSLMRGAAGDTEAFF. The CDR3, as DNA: TGTGCCAGCAGCCTCATGAGGGGGGCCGCGGGGGACACTGAAGCTTTCTTT.

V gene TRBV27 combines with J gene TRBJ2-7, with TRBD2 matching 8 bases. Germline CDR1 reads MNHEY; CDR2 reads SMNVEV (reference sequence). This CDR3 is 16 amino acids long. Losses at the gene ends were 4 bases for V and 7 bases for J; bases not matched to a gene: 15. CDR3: CASSSLSGRQSGEQYF. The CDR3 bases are TGTGCCAGCAGTTCACTCAGCGGGAGACAGTCTGGGGAGCAGTACTTC.

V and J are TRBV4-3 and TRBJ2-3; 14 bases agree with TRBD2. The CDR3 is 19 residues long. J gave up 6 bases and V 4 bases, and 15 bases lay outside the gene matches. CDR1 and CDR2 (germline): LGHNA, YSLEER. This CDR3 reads CASSPGTSGGLGDSDTQYF. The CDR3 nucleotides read TGCGCCAGCAGCCCTGGGACTAGCGGGGGCCTTGGTGATTCGGATACGCAGTATTTT.

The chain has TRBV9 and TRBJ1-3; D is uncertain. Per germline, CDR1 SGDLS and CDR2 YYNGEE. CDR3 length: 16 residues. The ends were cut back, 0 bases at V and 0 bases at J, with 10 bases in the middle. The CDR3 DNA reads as TGTGCCAGCAGCGTAGTCGGTGGTCCCTCTGGAAACACCATATATTTT. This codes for CASSVVGGPSGNTIYF.

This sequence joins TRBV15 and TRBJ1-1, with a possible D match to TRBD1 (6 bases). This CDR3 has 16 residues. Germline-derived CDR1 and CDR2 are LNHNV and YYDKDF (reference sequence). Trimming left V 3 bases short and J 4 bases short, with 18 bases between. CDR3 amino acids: CATSRPRGGQSTEAFF. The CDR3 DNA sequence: TGTGCCACCAGCAGGCCCCGGGGGGGGCAGTCCACTGAAGCTTTCTTT.

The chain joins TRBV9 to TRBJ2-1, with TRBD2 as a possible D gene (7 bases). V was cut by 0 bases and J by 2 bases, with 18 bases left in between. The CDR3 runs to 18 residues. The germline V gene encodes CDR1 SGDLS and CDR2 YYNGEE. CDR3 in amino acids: CASSVATGAGVAYNEQFF. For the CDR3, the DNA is TGTGCCAGCAGCGTAGCTACGGGGGCGGGAGTTGCCTACAATGAGCAGTTCTTC.